A single TCR beta chain is shown here with its context. The data derive from a study of response to subunit inactivated influenza vaccine. This CDR3 contains 12 residues. V was shortened by 3 bases and J by 7 bases, with 6 bases between the two germline ends. Germline CDR1 SGHDN, CDR2 FVKESK. TCRdb redid the calling of the RT-PCR reads with MiXCR, one entry per CDR3 protein. Of over 400,000 distinct CDR3 sequences listed, 13% are singletons. The chain uses TRBV14 and TRBJ2-2; D unresolved. Sequences were derived from PBMCs from blood, sampled 40 to 50 days after vaccination. The sequence was collected from a man in his forties or fifties who received an inactivated influenza vaccine. This CDR3 is CASSHRRGELFF. The CDR3 nucleotides are TGTGCCAGCAGCCACAGACGCGGGGAGCTGTTTTTT. Based on the CDR3 plus reference TRBV14 and TRBJ2-2, the full variable domain is EAGVTQFPSHSVIEKGQTVTLRCDPISGHDNLYWYRRVMGKEIKFLLHFVKESKQDESGMPNNRFLAERTGGTYSTLKVQPAELEDSGVYFCASSHRRGELFFGEGSRLTVL.